A single sample gave rise to the 10 T cell receptor beta chains below, sequenced in a study of cytomegalovirus exposure and HLA in healthy donors (dated by TCRdb to about 2017). Library preparation was by the immunoSEQ multiplex PCR assay. TCRdb carries this immuneACCESS record with in-frame sequences only. Its versions omit some clonotypes, under half of them owing to an unresolved V gene in the studies checked, with the rest unexplained. This sample comprises tens of thousands of clones, approximately 94% of them detected only once. The ten largest clones capture roughly 3.3% of the sample. The sample comprised PBMCs. All receptors come from a woman under 30 in good health and CMV-seropositive.

The chain employs TRBV10-3 and TRBJ2-7; 8 bases are shared with TRBD1. The CDR3 has 15 residues. Germline V gene lookup returns CDR1 ENHRY and CDR2 SYGVKD. The trim removed 10 bases at V and 3 bases at J, leaving 14 bases unmatched. CDR3 DNA: TGTGCCACCACCCAATCGGGACAGGACCACTACGAGCAGTACTTC. Encoded protein: CATTQSGQDHYEQYF.

The chain combines TRBV9 with TRBJ2-3, with D tentatively TRBD2 (5 bases). This CDR3 has 13 amino acids. Germline lookup yields CDR1 SGDLS and CDR2 YYNGEE. The V gene lost 0 bases and the J gene lost 6 bases, with 8 bases spanning the gap. The CDR3 coding sequence is TGTGCCAGCAGCGTAGAGAGGGCTGATACGCAGTATTTT. Translating gives CASSVERADTQYF.

The chain has TRBV4-3 and TRBJ2-1; no clear D. This CDR3 spans 13 amino acids. The V gene lost 0 bases and the J gene lost 10 bases, with 10 bases spanning the gap. Germline V gene sequence: CDR1 LGHNA, CDR2 YSLEER. CDR3 protein: CASSQDVAAEQFF. The CDR3 coding sequence is TGCGCCAGCAGCCAAGACGTAGCAGCCGAGCAGTTCTTC.

This clone has just a few counts. This chain links TRBV5-1 with TRBJ1-5; 7 nucleotides match TRBD1. V shed 4 bases and J 9 bases; nucleotides not matched to a gene: 10. The CDR3 consists of 14 residues. Germline CDR1 is SGHRS and CDR2 is YFSETQ. The CDR3 loop reads CASSPGTAPSPQHF. As DNA, the CDR3 is TGCGCCAGCAGCCCAGGGACAGCTCCATCGCCCCAGCATTTT.

The V and J genes are TRBV6-5 and TRBJ1-1; maybe TRBD1 (5 bases). V lost 1 base, J lost 6 bases, and 9 bases lay in between. The CDR3 length is 13 residues. The germline gives CDR1 MNHEY, CDR2 SVGAGI. The CDR3 loop reads CASSYYGASEAFF. CDR3 coding DNA: TGTGCCAGCAGTTACTATGGGGCCTCTGAAGCTTTCTTT.

On this clone itself: The junction does not match germline at one end; this may be a read error. The J gene is TRBJ2-5, the V gene TRBV28, with 10 bases fitting TRBD2. Looked up from germline, CDR1 is MDHEN and CDR2 is SYDVKM. This CDR3 spans 16 amino acids. CDR3 region: CATSVPGLAIKETQYF. CDR3 DNA: TGTGCCACCAGTGTCCCGGGACTAGCGATAAAAGAGACCCAGTACTTC.

The sample holds a few counts of this clone. The CDR3 bases are TGTGCCAGCAGTGTGGGGGGGCGAGTTGGTGGCTACACCTTC. It codes for CASSVGGRVGGYTF. The chain is built from TRBV2 and TRBJ1-2, with a tentative D call TRBD1 (6 bases). The germline gives CDR1 SNHLY, CDR2 FYNNEI. The CDR3 spans 14 residues. V was cut by 4 bases and J by 7 bases, with 16 bases left in between.

V is TRBV18 and J is TRBJ1-5; 12 nucleotides match TRBD1. CDR1 KGHSH and CDR2 LQKENI come from the germline V gene. The CDR3 has 17 residues. V trimming: 6 bases; J trimming: 5 bases; junction bases outside the gene matches: 11. CDR3 protein: CASSSPVGTGGYQPQHF. In DNA, the CDR3 is TGTGCCAGCTCTTCCCCCGTGGGGACAGGGGGCTATCAGCCCCAGCATTTT. Drawing the rest from reference TRBV18 and TRBJ1-5, the complete variable domain is NAGVMQNPRHLVRRRGQEARLRCSPMKGHSHVYWYRQLPEEGLKFMVYLQKENIIDESGMPKERFSAEFPKEGPSILRIQQVVRGDSAAYFCASSSPVGTGGYQPQHFGDGTRLSIL.

The count of this clone is one. The chain recombines TRBV10-3 with TRBJ2-7, with D perhaps TRBD2 (6 bases). Trimming took off 6 bases at V and 2 bases at J, with 20 bases between the two ends. The CDR3 is 16 residues long. CDR1 and CDR2 (germline): ENHRY, SYGVKD. The CDR3 region has the DNA TGTGCCATCAGCGACTCGGTTCGCGGGATTACCTACGAGCAGTACTTC. It translates to CAISDSVRGITYEQYF.

The chain is built from TRBV5-1 and TRBJ2-2; 8 bases are shared with TRBD1. The CDR3 has 18 amino acids. The V segment lost 0 bases and the J segment 0 bases; nucleotides outside the gene matches: 7. The germline gives CDR1 SGHRS, CDR2 YFSETQ. Here the CDR3 reads CASSLGAPGQANTGELFF. The DNA of the CDR3 is TGCGCCAGCAGCTTGGGGGCGCCGGGACAGGCGAACACCGGGGAGCTGTTTTTT.